What follows are 2 T cell receptor beta chains derived from one specimen sequenced in a study of CD8 T cells in Susac syndrome. Random hexamers primed reverse transcription of about 0.5 to 1 ug RNA. MiXCR, run by TCRdb on the immunoSEQ multiplex PCR reads, gives a single entry per CDR3 protein. The repertoire holds some 100,000 distinct CDR3 sequences, with around 90% as singletons. Material for sequencing was CD8+ T cells from PBMCs. The receptor source for this set is a human donor in good health.

The V call is TRBV28, the J call TRBJ1-1; 10 nucleotides line up with TRBD1. The CDR3 runs 16 residues. The germline V gene has CDR1 MDHEN and CDR2 SYDVKM. With 7 bases clipped from V and 5 bases from J, the junction kept 13 bases outside the gene matches. The CDR3 bases are TGTGCCAGCATCTCCCGACCGGGACAGGGGCGTACTGAAGCTTTCTTT. Encoded protein: CASISRPGQGRTEAFF. Supplemented by reference TRBV28 and TRBJ1-1, the full variable domain reads DVKVTQSSRYLVKRTGEKVFLECVQDMDHENMFWYRQDPGLGLRLIYFSYDVKMKEKGDIPEGYSVSREKKERFSLILESASTNQTSMYLCASISRPGQGRTEAFFGQGTRLTVV.

The chain couples TRBV5-1 to TRBJ1-2, with 12 bases matching TRBD1. With 4 bases clipped from V and 6 bases from J, the junction kept 1 base outside the gene matches. This CDR3 has 13 residues. In germline, CDR1 is SGHRS, CDR2 YFSETQ. The CDR3 nucleotides read TGCGCCAGCAGCCGGGACAGGGGGCATGGCTACACCTTC. Protein product: CASSRDRGHGYTF. Full variable domain (remainder filled in from reference TRBV5-1 and TRBJ1-2): KAGVTQTPRYLIKTRGQQVTLSCSPISGHRSVSWYQQTPGQGLQFLFEYFSETQRNKGNFPGRFSGRQFSNSRSEMNVSTLELGDSALYLCASSRDRGHGYTFGSGTRLTVV.